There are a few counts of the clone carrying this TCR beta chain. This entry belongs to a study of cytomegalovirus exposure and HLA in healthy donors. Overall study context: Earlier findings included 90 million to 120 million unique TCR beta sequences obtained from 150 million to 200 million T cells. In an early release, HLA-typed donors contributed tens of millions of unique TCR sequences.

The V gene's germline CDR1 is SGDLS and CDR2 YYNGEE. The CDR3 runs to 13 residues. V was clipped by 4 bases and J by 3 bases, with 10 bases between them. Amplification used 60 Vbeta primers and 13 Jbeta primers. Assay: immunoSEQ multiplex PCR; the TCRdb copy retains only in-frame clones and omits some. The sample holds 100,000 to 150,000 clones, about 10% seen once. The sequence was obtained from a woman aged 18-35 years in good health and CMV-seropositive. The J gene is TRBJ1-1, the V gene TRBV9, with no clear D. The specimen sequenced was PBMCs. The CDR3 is CASSTTGDTEAFF. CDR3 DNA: TGTGCCAGCAGCACCACGGGTGACACTGAAGCTTTCTTT.